This TCR beta chain came from a study of CD8 T cells in Susac syndrome. Trimming removed 2 bases at V and 8 bases at J, with 12 bases between. Germline CDR1 is GTSNPN and CDR2 is SVGIG (reference sequence). The CDR3 loop spans 12 amino acids. Remarks on this clonotype: Its antigen remains unknown.

Study-level points and caveats: The study admitted that it had a relatively small number of individuals in its TCR sequencing and HLA analysis.

RNA, at 0.5 to 1 ug, was reverse transcribed with random hexamers. Amplification of TCR beta CDR3 was carried out by immunoSEQ multiplex PCR, which covered 54 Vbeta and 13 Jbeta segments. Using its own MiXCR run on the immunoSEQ multiplex PCR reads, TCRdb lists one record per CDR3 protein. Among almost 450,000 distinct CDR3 sequences listed, 75% to 90% were seen once. Sequencing of TCR beta was performed on blood CD8+ and CD4+ T cells. The multiple sclerosis controls were treatment-naive patients affected by stable or active relapsing-remitting disease. This TCR derives from a human donor with multiple sclerosis. This chain connects TRBV30 to TRBJ1-1; D gene ambiguous. The source material was CD8+ T cells from PBMCs. The CDR3 bases are TGTGCCTGGAGTCCACTAGGGAGGGAAGCTTTCTTT. Its translation: CAWSPLGREAFF.